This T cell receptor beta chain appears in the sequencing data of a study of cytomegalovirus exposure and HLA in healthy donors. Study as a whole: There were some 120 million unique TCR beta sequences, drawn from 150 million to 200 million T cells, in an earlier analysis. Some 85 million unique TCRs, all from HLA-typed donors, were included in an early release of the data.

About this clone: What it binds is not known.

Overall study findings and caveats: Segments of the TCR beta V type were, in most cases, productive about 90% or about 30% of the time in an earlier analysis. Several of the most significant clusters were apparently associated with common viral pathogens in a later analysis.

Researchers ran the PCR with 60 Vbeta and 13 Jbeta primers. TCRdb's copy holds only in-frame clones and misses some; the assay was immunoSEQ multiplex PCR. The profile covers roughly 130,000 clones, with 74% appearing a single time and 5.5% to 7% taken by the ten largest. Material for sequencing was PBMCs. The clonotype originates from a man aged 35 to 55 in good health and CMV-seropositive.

The CDR3 sequence is CASSLAQGVTEAFF. The CDR3 region has the DNA TGCGCCAGCAGCTTGGCGCAGGGGGTCACTGAAGCTTTCTTT. The chain has TRBV5-1 and TRBJ1-1; 7 positions match TRBD1. The trim removed 0 bases at V and 4 bases at J, leaving 3 bases unmatched. Germline V CDR1 and CDR2: SGHRS, YFSETQ. The CDR3 length is 14 residues.